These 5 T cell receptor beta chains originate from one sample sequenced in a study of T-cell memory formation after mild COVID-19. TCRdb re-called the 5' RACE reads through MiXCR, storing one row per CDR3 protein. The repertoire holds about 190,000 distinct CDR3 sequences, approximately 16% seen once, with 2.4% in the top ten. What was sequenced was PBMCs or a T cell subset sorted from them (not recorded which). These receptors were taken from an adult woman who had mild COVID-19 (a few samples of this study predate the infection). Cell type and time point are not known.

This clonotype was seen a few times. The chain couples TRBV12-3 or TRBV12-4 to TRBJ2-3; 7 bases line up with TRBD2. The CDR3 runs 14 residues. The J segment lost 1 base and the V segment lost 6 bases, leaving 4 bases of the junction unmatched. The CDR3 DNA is TGTGCCAGCAGCGCCACTAGCGGCACAGATACGCAGTATTTT. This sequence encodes CASSATSGTDTQYF.

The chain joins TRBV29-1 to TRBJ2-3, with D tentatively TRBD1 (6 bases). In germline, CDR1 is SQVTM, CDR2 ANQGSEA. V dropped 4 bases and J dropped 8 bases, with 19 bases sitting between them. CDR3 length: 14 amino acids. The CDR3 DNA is TGCAGCGTTGGGGGGCAGGGTCTTCGGGGTACGCAGTATTTT. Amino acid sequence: CSVGGQGLRGTQYF.

The CDR3 DNA is TGTGCCAGCTCAGCTGGACAGATCAATCAGCCCCAGCATTTT. Amino acids: CASSAGQINQPQHF. The genes are TRBV18 and TRBJ1-5; a possible D gene is TRBD1 (6 bases). Per germline, CDR1 KGHSH and CDR2 LQKENI. Trimming left V 5 bases short and J 3 bases short, with 11 bases between. The CDR3 has 14 residues.

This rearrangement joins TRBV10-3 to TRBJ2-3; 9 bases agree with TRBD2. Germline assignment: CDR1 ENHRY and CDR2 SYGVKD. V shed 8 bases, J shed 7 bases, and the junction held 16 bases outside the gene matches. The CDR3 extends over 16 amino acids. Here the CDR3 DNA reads TGTGCCATCGGAGCCCTGACTAGCGGAAAGGCGAATACGCAGTATTTT. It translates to CAIGALTSGKANTQYF.

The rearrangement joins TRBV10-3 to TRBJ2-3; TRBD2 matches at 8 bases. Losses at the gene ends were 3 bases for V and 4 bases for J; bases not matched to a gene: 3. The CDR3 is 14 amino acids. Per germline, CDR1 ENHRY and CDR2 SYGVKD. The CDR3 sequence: CAISDVGLADTQYF. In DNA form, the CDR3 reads TGTGCCATCAGTGATGTGGGACTAGCAGATACGCAGTATTTT.